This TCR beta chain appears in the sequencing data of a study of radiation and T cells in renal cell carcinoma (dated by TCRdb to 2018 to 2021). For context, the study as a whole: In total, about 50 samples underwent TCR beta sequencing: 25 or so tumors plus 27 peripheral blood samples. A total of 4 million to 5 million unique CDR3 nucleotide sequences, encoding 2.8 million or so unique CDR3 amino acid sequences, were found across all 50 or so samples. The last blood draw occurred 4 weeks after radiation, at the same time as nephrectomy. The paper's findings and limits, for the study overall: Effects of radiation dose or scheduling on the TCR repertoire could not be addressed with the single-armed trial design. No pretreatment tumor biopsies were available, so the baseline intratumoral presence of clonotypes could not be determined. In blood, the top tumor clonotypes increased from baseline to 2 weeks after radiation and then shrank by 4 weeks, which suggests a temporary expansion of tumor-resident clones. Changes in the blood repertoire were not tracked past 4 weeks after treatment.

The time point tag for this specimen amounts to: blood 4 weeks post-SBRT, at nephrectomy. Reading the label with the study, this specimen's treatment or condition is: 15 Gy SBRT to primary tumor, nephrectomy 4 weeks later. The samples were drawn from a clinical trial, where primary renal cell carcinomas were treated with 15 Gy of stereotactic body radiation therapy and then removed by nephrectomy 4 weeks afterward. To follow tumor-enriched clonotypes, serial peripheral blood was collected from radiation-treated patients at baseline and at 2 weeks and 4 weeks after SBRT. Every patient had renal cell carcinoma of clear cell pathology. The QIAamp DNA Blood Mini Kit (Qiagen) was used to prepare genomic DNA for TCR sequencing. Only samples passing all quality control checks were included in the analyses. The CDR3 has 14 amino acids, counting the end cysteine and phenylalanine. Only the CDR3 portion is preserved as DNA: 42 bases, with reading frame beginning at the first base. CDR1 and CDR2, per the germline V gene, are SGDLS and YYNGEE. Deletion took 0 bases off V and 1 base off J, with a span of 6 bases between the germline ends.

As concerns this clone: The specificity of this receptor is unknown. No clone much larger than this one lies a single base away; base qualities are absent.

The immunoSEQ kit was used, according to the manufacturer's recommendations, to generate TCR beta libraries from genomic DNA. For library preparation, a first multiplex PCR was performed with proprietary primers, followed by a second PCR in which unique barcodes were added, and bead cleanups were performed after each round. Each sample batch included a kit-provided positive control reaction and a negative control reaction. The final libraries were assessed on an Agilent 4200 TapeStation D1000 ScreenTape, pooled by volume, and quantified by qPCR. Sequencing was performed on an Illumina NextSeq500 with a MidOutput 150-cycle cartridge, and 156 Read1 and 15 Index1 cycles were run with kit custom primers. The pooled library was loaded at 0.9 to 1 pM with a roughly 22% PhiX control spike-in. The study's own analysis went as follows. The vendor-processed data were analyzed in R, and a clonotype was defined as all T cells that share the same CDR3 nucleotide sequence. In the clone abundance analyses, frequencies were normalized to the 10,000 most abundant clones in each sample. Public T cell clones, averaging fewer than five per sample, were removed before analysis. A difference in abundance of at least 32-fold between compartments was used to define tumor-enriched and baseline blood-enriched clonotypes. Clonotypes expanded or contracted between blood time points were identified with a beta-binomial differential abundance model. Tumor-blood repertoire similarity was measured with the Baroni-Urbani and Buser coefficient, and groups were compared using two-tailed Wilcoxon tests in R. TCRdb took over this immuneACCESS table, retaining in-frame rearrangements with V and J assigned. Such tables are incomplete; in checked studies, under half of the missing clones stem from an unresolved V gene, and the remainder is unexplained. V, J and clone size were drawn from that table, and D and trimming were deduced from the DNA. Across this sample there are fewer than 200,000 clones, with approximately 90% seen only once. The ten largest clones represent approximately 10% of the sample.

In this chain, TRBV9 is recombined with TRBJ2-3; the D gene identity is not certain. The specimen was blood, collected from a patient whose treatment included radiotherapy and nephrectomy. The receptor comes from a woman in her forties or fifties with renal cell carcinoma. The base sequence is TGTGCCAGCAGCGTAGAGCCCCGCACAGATACGCAGTATTTT. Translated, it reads CASSVEPRTDTQYF.